A selection of T cell receptor beta chains follows, all from one sample in a study of human T cells and chemical hapten exposure. From the RACE reads, TCRdb called clonotypes with MiXCR, one entry per CDR3 protein. The sample yields 35,000 to 50,000 distinct CDR3 sequences, approximately 9.5% seen once. Specimen: whole blood, collected in connection with sensitization to the hapten diphenylcyclopropenone (DPC). These receptors were taken from a woman between 25 and 40 years old with alopecia areata. Some clones in this sample may be carry-over from other donors' samples. The CDR3 runs from the conserved cysteine through the conserved F or W. The D gene is left open where the match is weak. Clone size is shown for a subset of rows, as once, few, many or a class of expanded clone.

D: TRBD1; J: TRBJ1-5; V: TRBV19; size: NA; CDR3: CASTPTGGNQPQHF; DNA: TGTGCCAGTACTCCTACAGGGGGGAATCAGCCCCAGCATTTT
D: NA; J: TRBJ1-6; V: TRBV6-5; size: many; CDR3: CASSYSRAGNSPLHF; DNA: TGTGCCAGCAGTTACTCGAGGGCAGGGAATTCACCCCTCCACTTT
D: NA; J: TRBJ2-5; V: TRBV20-1; size: NA; CDR3: CSARRGGGQETQYF; DNA: TGCAGTGCTAGAAGGGGGGGCGGCCAAGAGACCCAGTACTTC
D: NA; J: TRBJ2-1; V: TRBV19; size: few; CDR3: CATGPGNYNEQFF; DNA: TGTGCCACCGGGCCTGGGAACTACAATGAGCAGTTCTTC
D: NA; J: TRBJ1-5; V: TRBV10-3; size: NA; CDR3: CAISSDLAGQPQHF; DNA: TGTGCCATCAGTTCGGACTTAGCCGGTCAGCCCCAGCATTTT
D: TRBD1; J: TRBJ2-1; V: TRBV7-2; size: few; CDR3: CASSSNPLRQGAEQFF; DNA: TGTGCCAGCAGCTCCAACCCCTTACGACAGGGGGCTGAGCAGTTCTTC
D: TRBD1; J: TRBJ1-5; V: TRBV9; size: few; CDR3: CASSPGDSLSSNQPQHF; DNA: TGTGCCAGCAGCCCCGGGGACAGTCTGAGTAGCAATCAGCCCCAGCATTTT
D: NA; J: TRBJ1-4; V: TRBV7-2; size: many; CDR3: CASSLQGPTTNEKLFF; DNA: TGTGCCAGCAGCTTACAGGGCCCTACAACTAATGAAAAACTGTTTTTT
D: NA; J: TRBJ2-3; V: TRBV20-1; size: many; CDR3: CSARGEVLDTQYF; DNA: TGCAGTGCTAGGGGGGAAGTCCTCGATACGCAGTATTTT
D: NA; J: TRBJ2-1; V: TRBV13; size: few; CDR3: CASSLVSTASYNEQFF; DNA: TGTGCCAGCAGCTTAGTTTCGACAGCCTCCTACAATGAGCAGTTCTTC
D: NA; J: TRBJ2-5; V: TRBV21-1; size: few; CDR3: CASSAGHQETQYF; DNA: TGTGCCAGCAGCGCGGGCCACCAAGAGACCCAGTACTTC
D: NA; J: TRBJ2-3; V: TRBV7-2; size: many; CDR3: CASSEGLGTDTQYF; DNA: TGTGCCAGCAGCGAGGGACTGGGCACAGATACGCAGTATTTT
D: NA; J: TRBJ2-3; V: TRBV12-3/TRBV12-4; size: many; CDR3: CASSLGVDTQYF; DNA: TGTGCCAGCAGTTTGGGGGTAGATACGCAGTATTTT
D: NA; J: TRBJ2-3; V: TRBV7-2; size: NA; CDR3: CASSRRWVGGADTQYF; DNA: TGTGCCAGCAGCCGACGTTGGGTAGGTGGGGCAGATACGCAGTATTTT
D: NA; J: TRBJ2-5; V: TRBV3-1; size: few; CDR3: CASSQPARGGKETQYF; DNA: TGTGCCAGCAGCCAGCCCGCGCGGGGCGGGAAGGAGACCCAGTACTTC
D: NA; J: TRBJ1-6; V: TRBV7-2; size: many; CDR3: CASSFRRDSSSYNSPLHF; DNA: TGTGCCAGCAGTTTTAGAAGGGACTCGAGCTCCTATAATTCACCCCTCCACTTT
D: NA; J: TRBJ2-2; V: TRBV2; size: few; CDR3: CASSSLSNTGELFF; DNA: TGTGCCAGCTCATCCCTTTCGAACACCGGGGAGCTGTTTTTT
D: TRBD2; J: TRBJ2-1; V: TRBV7-8; size: NA; CDR3: CSSSLDRLAGGEQFF; DNA: TGTTCCAGCAGCTTAGATCGGCTAGCGGGGGGTGAGCAGTTCTTC
D: NA; J: TRBJ2-3; V: TRBV2; size: many; CDR3: CASIARTDADTQYF; DNA: TGTGCCAGCATAGCTCGGACAGACGCAGATACGCAGTATTTT
D: NA; J: TRBJ2-4; V: TRBV5-5; size: NA; CDR3: CASSPTLAKNIQYF; DNA: TGTGCCAGCAGCCCAACGCTAGCCAAAAACATTCAGTACTTC
D: NA; J: TRBJ1-1; V: TRBV20-1; size: few; CDR3: CSARGRGANTEAFF; DNA: TGCAGTGCTAGGGGGCGAGGGGCGAACACTGAAGCTTTCTTT
D: TRBD1; J: TRBJ1-4; V: TRBV4-3; size: NA; CDR3: CASSEGGQVFEKLFF; DNA: TGCGCCAGCAGCGAAGGCGGACAGGTCTTTGAAAAACTGTTTTTT
D: NA; J: TRBJ2-7; V: TRBV20-1; size: few; CDR3: CSARDLRGLPYEQYF; DNA: TGCAGTGCTAGAGATCTGCGGGGGCTTCCCTACGAGCAGTACTTC
D: TRBD2; J: TRBJ2-2; V: TRBV20-1; size: few; CDR3: CSARGLAGAGELFF; DNA: TGCAGTGCTAGAGGACTAGCGGGGGCTGGGGAGCTGTTTTTT
D: NA; J: TRBJ2-3; V: TRBV7-2; size: NA; CDR3: CATEGSTDTQYF; DNA: TGTGCCACCGAGGGAAGCACAGATACGCAGTATTTT
D: NA; J: TRBJ2-4; V: TRBV5-5; size: many; CDR3: CASSLGRQEPRLAKNIQYF; DNA: TGTGCCAGCAGCTTGGGTCGACAAGAACCAAGACTAGCCAAAAACATTCAGTACTTC
D: TRBD2; J: TRBJ2-5; V: TRBV29-1; size: NA; CDR3: CSVDLTSGGESQYF; DNA: TGCAGCGTCGACCTTACTAGCGGGGGAGAGAGCCAGTACTTC
D: TRBD1; J: TRBJ1-1; V: TRBV5-1; size: few; CDR3: CASSSSRTGGLTEAFF; DNA: TGCGCCAGCAGCTCCTCCCGGACAGGGGGCCTCACTGAAGCTTTCTTT
D: TRBD1; J: TRBJ2-3; V: TRBV9; size: NA; CDR3: CASRTGEGDTQYF; DNA: TGTGCCAGCCGAACAGGGGAAGGAGATACGCAGTATTTT
D: TRBD1; J: TRBJ2-3; V: TRBV27; size: NA; CDR3: CASSSSGGAGTDTQYF; DNA: TGTGCCAGCAGTTCGTCAGGGGGCGCTGGGACAGATACGCAGTATTTT
D: NA; J: TRBJ1-6; V: TRBV27; size: NA; CDR3: CASSRTSWDNSPLHF; DNA: TGTGCCAGCAGTCGCACCAGTTGGGATAATTCACCCCTCCACTTT
D: NA; J: TRBJ2-5; V: TRBV20-1; size: NA; CDR3: CSARAAVGETQYF; DNA: TGCAGTGCTAGAGCCGCGGTAGGGGAGACCCAGTACTTC
D: TRBD1; J: TRBJ1-5; V: TRBV28; size: few; CDR3: CASRAFRGGNQPQHF; DNA: TGTGCCAGCAGGGCCTTCAGGGGGGGAAATCAGCCCCAGCATTTT
D: NA; J: TRBJ2-2; V: TRBV4-2; size: many; CDR3: CASSQEDRNTGELFF; DNA: TGTGCCAGCAGCCAAGAGGACAGGAACACCGGGGAGCTGTTTTTT
D: TRBD1; J: TRBJ2-7; V: TRBV19; size: NA; CDR3: CASSKTGNEQYF; DNA: TGTGCCAGTAGTAAGACAGGGAACGAGCAGTACTTC
D: NA; J: TRBJ2-1; V: TRBV29-1; size: NA; CDR3: CSVVRYNEQFF; DNA: TGCAGCGTTGTACGGTACAATGAGCAGTTCTTC